This T cell receptor beta chain was identified during a study of vaccination and CD4 T cells after COVID-19. Study-level background: Every participant was given two doses of BNT162b2 or mRNA-1273 vaccine.

V was clipped by 5 bases and J by 5 bases, with 24 bases between them. The CDR3 is 17 amino acids. Germline V gives CDR1 MNHNS, CDR2 SASEGT. Cultured CD4+ T-cell DNA underwent Oncomine TCR Beta short-read sequencing. TCRdb analysed the PCR reads with MiXCR anew, one entry per CDR3 protein. The sample yields about 16,000 distinct CDR3 sequences, about two fifths seen once. General study points: Researchers report that 304 of 307 vaccine-specific clones in convalescent patients proved spike mono-reactive.

Described treatment: approximately 9-day PBMC culture with coronavirus spike peptide pools or control peptides (ViraFEST assay). This clonotype was counted only a few times. Antigen specificity is unknown. The chain has TRBV6-1 and TRBJ1-2, with D perhaps matching TRBD1 (6 bases). The TCR sequence derives from a human donor who had recovered from COVID-19. Sequences were obtained from CD4+ T cells from blood, cultured in vitro. CDR3 sequence reads: CASSLGGTQQRRYGYTF. The CDR3 nucleotides read TGTGCCAGCAGTCTGGGGGGCACCCAGCAGAGGCGTTATGGCTACACCTTC.